This T cell receptor beta chain was sequenced for a study of cytomegalovirus exposure and HLA in healthy donors. Study context: A data release that came early held 75 million to 85 million unique TCRs from HLA-typed donors. Study findings and constraints: When analyzed later, a missense DCLRE1C variant was found to be linked to TCR beta V- and J-gene trimming. The authors later found HLA-associated TCR beta chains more clonally expanded than equally common others. Some V segments (TRBV6-2 and TRBV6-3 among them) were excluded as indistinguishable.

Regarding this clone: Its antigen is not known.

Researchers ran the PCR with 60 Vbeta and 13 Jbeta primers. Measured with immunoSEQ multiplex PCR; TCRdb has only the in-frame clones, and not every one. The sample comprises about 200,000 clones, roughly 80% of which are singletons, and 2.9% rests with the top ten. The germline V gene encodes CDR1 LNHNV and CDR2 YYDKDF (reference sequence). The CDR3 has 15 residues. The gene calls are TRBV15 and TRBJ2-5; D might be TRBD2 (6 bases). The J call could be wrong; TRBJ2-7 is a better fit for the DNA end. The clonotype was recovered from a man under 40 in good health and CMV-seronegative. The source material was PBMCs. CDR3 bases: TGTGCCACCAGCAAAGAATCCGGGGACTCCAGCGAGCAGTACTTC. Translated, it gives CATSKESGDSSEQYF.